These 15 T cell receptor beta chains were all obtained from the same sample, sequenced in a study of CD8 T cells in Susac syndrome. It was with random hexamers that roughly 0.5 to 1 ug RNA was reverse transcribed. TCRdb processed the immunoSEQ multiplex PCR reads anew with MiXCR; each CDR3 protein has one entry. The table shows 130,000 or so distinct CDR3 sequences, with 96% occurring only once. The sample taken for sequencing was CD4+ T cells from PBMCs. The receptors come from a human donor with Susac syndrome.

The V gene is TRBV20-1, the J gene TRBJ1-5; tentatively, D is TRBD1 (5 bases). V dropped 1 base and J dropped 4 bases, with 17 bases sitting between them. In germline, CDR1 is DFQATT, CDR2 SNEGSKA (reference sequence). There are 16 residues in the CDR3. CDR3 coding DNA: TGCAGTGCTAGAGCAACGGGACGCTCAATGAATCAGCCCCAGCATTTT. Residues: CSARATGRSMNQPQHF.

The chain uses TRBV20-1 and TRBJ2-5; D may be TRBD1 or TRBD2 (5 bases each). Germline V CDR1 and CDR2: DFQATT, SNEGSKA (reference sequence). V was pared by 7 bases and J by 4 bases, with 25 bases between. The CDR3 contains 16 residues. The DNA of the CDR3 is TGCAGTGTTGCCGGATCCCACGGGGCTGGTGGAGAGACCCAGTACTTC. Amino acids: CSVAGSHGAGGETQYF.

The chain uses TRBV6-5 and TRBJ2-2, with 7 bases lining up with TRBD2. V gave up 2 bases and J gave up 0 bases; unmatched junction bases: 3. Germline V gene sequence: CDR1 MNHEY, CDR2 SVGAGI. The CDR3 covers 16 residues. The CDR3 loop is CASSYRGGTNTGELFF. For the CDR3, the DNA is TGTGCCAGCAGTTACCGGGGAGGGACGAACACCGGGGAGCTGTTTTTT.

The V call is TRBV24-1, the J call TRBJ2-1; 9 bases fit TRBD2. CDR3 length equals 15 residues. V lost 3 bases to trimming and J lost 7 bases; unmatched junction nucleotides: 6. The germline CDR1 and CDR2 sequences are KGHDR and SFDVKD. This chain's CDR3 is CATSDPASGVNEQFF. CDR3 bases: TGTGCCACCAGTGATCCGGCTAGCGGGGTTAATGAGCAGTTCTTC.

The chain is built from TRBV5-1 and TRBJ2-5, with 7 nucleotides matching TRBD1. Unmatched junction bases numbered 11, after V lost 7 bases and J lost 5 bases. The CDR3 covers 14 residues. Germline CDR1 SGHRS, CDR2 YFSETQ. The CDR3 loop reads CASDRQGSLETQYF. In DNA form, the CDR3 reads TGCGCCAGCGATAGACAGGGTTCCCTGGAGACCCAGTACTTC. The entire variable domain, with the rest obtained from reference TRBV5-1 and TRBJ2-5, is as follows: KAGVTQTPRYLIKTRGQQVTLSCSPISGHRSVSWYQQTPGQGLQFLFEYFSETQRNKGNFPGRFSGRQFSNSRSEMNVSTLELGDSALYLCASDRQGSLETQYFGPGTRLLVL.

This chain links TRBV29-1 with TRBJ1-1; D uncertain. The length of the CDR3 is 13 residues. Trimming removed 4 bases from V and 0 bases from J, with 9 bases in between. Looked up from germline, CDR1 is SQVTM and CDR2 is ANQGSEA. The CDR3 protein is CSVVLTLNTEAFF. The CDR3 coding sequence is TGCAGCGTTGTATTGACACTGAACACTGAAGCTTTCTTT.

This clonotype has a single count. The chain recombines TRBV20-1 with TRBJ2-5; the D call may be TRBD1 or TRBD2 (6 bases each). The CDR3 sequence is 15 residues long. Germline V gives CDR1 DFQATT, CDR2 SNEGSKA (reference sequence). V gave up 6 bases and J gave up 4 bases, with 21 bases separating them. The chain's CDR3 is CSANRGVGSVETQYF. The CDR3, as DNA: TGCAGTGCAAATAGGGGGGTCGGTAGTGTAGAGACCCAGTACTTC.

This clonotype is a singleton in its sample. The J gene is TRBJ2-3, the V gene TRBV29-1, with D perhaps matching TRBD2 (5 bases). CDR3 length: 15 amino acids. V was clipped by 4 bases and J by 4 bases, with 18 bases between them. The germline CDR1 and CDR2 sequences are SQVTM and ANQGSEA. CDR3: CSVARGLLRADTQYF. The CDR3 DNA sequence: TGCAGCGTTGCTCGCGGACTTCTGCGGGCAGATACGCAGTATTTT.

V and J are TRBV9 and TRBJ1-2; a possible D gene is TRBD1 (6 bases). The CDR3 totals 13 residues. Germline CDR1 is SGDLS and CDR2 is YYNGEE. V gave up 3 bases and J gave up 8 bases, with 14 bases separating them. For the CDR3, the DNA is TGTGCCAGCAGCGGGGACAACCCATTAGGCTACACCTTC. This codes for CASSGDNPLGYTF.

The V and J genes are TRBV12-3 or TRBV12-4 and TRBJ2-2, with 7 bases aligning to TRBD1. CDR3 length: 15 amino acids. Trimming removed 6 bases from V and 4 bases from J; junction bases left unmatched: 8. CDR3 sequence: CASSPRGQRTGELFF. The DNA of the CDR3 is TGTGCCAGCAGCCCTAGGGGACAGCGCACCGGGGAGCTGTTTTTT.

V is TRBV7-2 and J is TRBJ2-2, with D unresolved. The CDR3 is made up of 14 amino acids. Germline values: CDR1 SGHTA, CDR2 FQGNSA. Trimming took off 4 bases at V and 5 bases at J, with 11 bases between the two ends. CDR3 in DNA: TGTGCCAGCAGCTCCCTGGCCTTTACCGGGGAGCTGTTTTTT. The encoded protein is CASSSLAFTGELFF.

The V call is TRBV3-1, the J call TRBJ2-2; 9 positions match TRBD1. This CDR3 contains 21 residues. The germline V gene encodes CDR1 LGHDT and CDR2 YNNKEL (reference sequence). Unmatched junction bases numbered 20, after V lost 1 base and J lost 5 bases. CDR3 DNA sequence: TGTGCCAGCAGCCAAGGGGGGTTATTAAGCCTGGGACAGGGATTAACCGGGGAGCTGTTTTTT. Protein product: CASSQGGLLSLGQGLTGELFF.

The chain combines TRBV6-5 with TRBJ2-4; TRBD1 aligns across 8 bases. This CDR3 contains 18 residues. From germline, CDR1 is MNHEY and CDR2 SVGAGI. V dropped 3 bases and J dropped 0; count of bases not matched to a gene: 10. CDR3 in amino acids: CASSYSGGGVLAKNIQYF. In DNA form, the CDR3 reads TGTGCCAGCAGTTATTCAGGGGGCGGAGTATTAGCCAAAAACATTCAGTACTTC.

The chain is built from TRBV28 and TRBJ2-7, with 9 bases identical to TRBD2. Germline trimming cut 2 bases from V and 5 bases from J; bases unmatched to any gene: 4. This CDR3 is 14 amino acids long. Germline V gives CDR1 MDHEN, CDR2 SYDVKM. The CDR3 region has the DNA TGTGCCAGCAGTTTAGCGGGAGGGCCCGACGAGCAGTACTTC. Encoded protein: CASSLAGGPDEQYF. Full variable domain (rest looked up from reference TRBV28 and TRBJ2-7): DVKVTQSSRYLVKRTGEKVFLECVQDMDHENMFWYRQDPGLGLRLIYFSYDVKMKEKGDIPEGYSVSREKKERFSLILESASTNQTSMYLCASSLAGGPDEQYFGPGTRLTVT.

The rearrangement links TRBV11-3 to TRBJ1-3; 9 bases map to TRBD1. Germline CDR1 SGHNT, CDR2 YENEEA. CDR3 length: 14 amino acids. With V trimmed by 5 bases and J by 3 bases, 2 bases remained unmatched. DNA for the CDR3: TGTGCCAGCAGCGCGGGACAGGGTGGAAACACCATATATTTT. Translating it yields CASSAGQGGNTIYF.